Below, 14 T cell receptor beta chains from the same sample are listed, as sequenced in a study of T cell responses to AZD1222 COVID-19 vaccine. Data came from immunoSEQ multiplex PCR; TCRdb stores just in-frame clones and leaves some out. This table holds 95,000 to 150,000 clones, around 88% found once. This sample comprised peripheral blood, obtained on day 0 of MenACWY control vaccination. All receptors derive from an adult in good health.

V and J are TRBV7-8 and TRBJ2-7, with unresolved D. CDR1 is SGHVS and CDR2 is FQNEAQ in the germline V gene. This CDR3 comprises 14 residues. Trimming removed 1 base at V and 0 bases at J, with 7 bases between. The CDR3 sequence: CASSLGRSSYEQYF. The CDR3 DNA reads TGTGCCAGCAGCTTAGGGCGGAGCTCCTACGAGCAGTACTTC.

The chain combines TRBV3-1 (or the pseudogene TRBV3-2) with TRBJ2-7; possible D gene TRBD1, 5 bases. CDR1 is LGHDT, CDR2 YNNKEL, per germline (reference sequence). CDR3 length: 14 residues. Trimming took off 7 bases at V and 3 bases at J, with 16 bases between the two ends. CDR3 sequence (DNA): TGTGCCAGCACCCCCACCAGGGTAAGCTACGAGCAGTACTTC. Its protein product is CASTPTRVSYEQYF.

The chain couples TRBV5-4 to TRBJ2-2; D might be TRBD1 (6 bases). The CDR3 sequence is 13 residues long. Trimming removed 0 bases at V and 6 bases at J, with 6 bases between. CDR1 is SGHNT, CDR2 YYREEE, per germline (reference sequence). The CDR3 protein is CASSLDRAGELFF. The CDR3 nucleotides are TGTGCCAGCAGCTTGGACAGGGCCGGGGAGCTGTTTTTT. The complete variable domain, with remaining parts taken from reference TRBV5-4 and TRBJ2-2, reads ETGVTQSPTHLIKTRGQQVTLRCSSQSGHNTVSWYQQALGQGPQFIFQYYREEENGRGNFPPRFSGLQFPNYSSELNVNALELDDSALYLCASSLDRAGELFFGEGSRLTVL.

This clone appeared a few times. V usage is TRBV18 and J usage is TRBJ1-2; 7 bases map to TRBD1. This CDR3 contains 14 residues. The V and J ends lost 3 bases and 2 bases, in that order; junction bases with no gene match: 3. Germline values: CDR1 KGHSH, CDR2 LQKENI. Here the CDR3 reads CASSPGQENYGYTF. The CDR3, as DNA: TGTGCCAGCTCACCCGGACAGGAGAACTATGGCTACACCTTC.

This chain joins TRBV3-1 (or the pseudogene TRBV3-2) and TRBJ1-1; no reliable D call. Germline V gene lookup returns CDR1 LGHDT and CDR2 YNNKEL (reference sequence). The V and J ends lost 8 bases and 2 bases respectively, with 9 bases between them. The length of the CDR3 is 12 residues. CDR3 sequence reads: CASSGLNTEAFF. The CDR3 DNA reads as TGTGCCAGCTCTGGGCTCAACACTGAAGCTTTCTTT.

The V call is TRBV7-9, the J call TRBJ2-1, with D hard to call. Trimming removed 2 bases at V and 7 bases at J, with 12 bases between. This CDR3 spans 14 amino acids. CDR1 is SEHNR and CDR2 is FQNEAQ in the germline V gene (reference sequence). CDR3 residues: CASSLSASTNEQFF. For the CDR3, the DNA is TGTGCCAGCAGCTTAAGTGCGAGTACTAATGAGCAGTTCTTC.

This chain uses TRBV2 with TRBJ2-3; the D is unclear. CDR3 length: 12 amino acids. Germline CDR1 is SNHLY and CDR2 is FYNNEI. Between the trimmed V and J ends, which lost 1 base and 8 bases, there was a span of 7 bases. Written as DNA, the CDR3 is TGTGCCAGCAGTGAAGGGTTTAGTACGCAGTATTTT. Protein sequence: CASSEGFSTQYF.

This chain's CDR3 is CASSLVQGGVHEQYF. In nucleotides, the CDR3 is TGTGCCAGCAGCTTAGTGCAGGGAGGGGTCCACGAGCAGTACTTC. V is TRBV11-2 and J is TRBJ2-7, with TRBD2 matching over 7 bases. The CDR3 is made up of 15 amino acids. V lost 1 base to trimming and J lost 5 bases; unmatched junction nucleotides: 8. Per the germline V gene, CDR1 is SGHAT and CDR2 is FQNNGV.

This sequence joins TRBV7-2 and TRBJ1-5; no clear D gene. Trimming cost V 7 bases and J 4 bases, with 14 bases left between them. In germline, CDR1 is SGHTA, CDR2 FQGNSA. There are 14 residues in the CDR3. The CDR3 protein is CASILNVGNQPQHF. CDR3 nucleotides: TGTGCCAGCATTCTGAATGTTGGGAATCAGCCCCAGCATTTT.

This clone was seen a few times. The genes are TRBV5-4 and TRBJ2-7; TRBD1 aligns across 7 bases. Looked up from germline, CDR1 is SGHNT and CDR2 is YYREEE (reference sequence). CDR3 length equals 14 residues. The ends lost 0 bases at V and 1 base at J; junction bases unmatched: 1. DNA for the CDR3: TGTGCCAGCAGCTTGGGCAGGGGGTCCTACGAGCAGTACTTC. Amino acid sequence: CASSLGRGSYEQYF.

For the CDR3, the DNA is TGTGCCAGCAGTGATTCAGCTAGCGGGGACACAGATACGCAGTATTTT. It yields the protein CASSDSASGDTDTQYF. The chain combines TRBV6-4 with TRBJ2-3; TRBD2 matches at 9 bases. The ends lost 3 bases at V and 2 bases at J; junction bases unmatched: 6. Germline V gives CDR1 MRHNA, CDR2 SNTAGT. This CDR3 contains 16 residues.

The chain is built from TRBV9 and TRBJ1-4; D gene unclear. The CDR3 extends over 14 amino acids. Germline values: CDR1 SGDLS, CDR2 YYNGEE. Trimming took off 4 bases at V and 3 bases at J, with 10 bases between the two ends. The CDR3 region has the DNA TGTGCCAGCAGCCCCCATATTTCTAATGAAAAACTGTTTTTT. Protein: CASSPHISNEKLFF.

CDR3 DNA: TGTGCCAGCAGTTACTCCCGGGAGAACCCCACAGATACGCAGTATTTT. Translating gives CASSYSRENPTDTQYF. The chain is built from TRBV6-5 and TRBJ2-3, with D tentatively TRBD2 (6 bases). The V and J ends lost 0 bases and 2 bases respectively, with 12 bases between them. This CDR3 has 16 residues. Germline CDR1 and CDR2: MNHEY and SVGAGI.

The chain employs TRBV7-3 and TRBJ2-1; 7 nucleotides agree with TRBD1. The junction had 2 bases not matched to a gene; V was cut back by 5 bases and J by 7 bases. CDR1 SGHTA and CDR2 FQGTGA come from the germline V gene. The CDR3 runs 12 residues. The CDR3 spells CASSQGQNEQFF. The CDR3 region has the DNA TGTGCCAGCAGCCAGGGACAGAATGAGCAGTTCTTC.